These 27 T cell receptor beta chains share one sample of origin, sequenced in a study of blood T cell repertoires in COVID-19. Profiling relied on immunoSEQ multiplex PCR, and the TCRdb table lists in-frame clones only, not all of them. The repertoire holds around 74,000 clones, with about nine tenths as singletons. The specimen was peripheral blood. All receptors derive from a woman older than 75 with active or convalescent COVID-19.

V and J are TRBV6-5 and TRBJ1-1; TRBD1 matches 11 bases. The CDR3 sequence is 13 residues long. Trimming removed 4 bases from V and 11 bases from J; junction bases left unmatched: 6. The V gene's germline CDR1 is MNHEY and CDR2 SVGAGI. CDR3 sequence (DNA): TGTGCCAGCAGTTTATACGGGACAGGGGGGGCTTTCTTT. Protein product: CASSLYGTGGAFF.

The rearrangement links TRBV7-2 to TRBJ1-6; 7 bases are a match to TRBD1. The CDR3 has 17 residues. Germline V gives CDR1 SGHTA, CDR2 FQGNSA. Trimming at V came to 4 bases and at J to 7 bases, leaving 13 bases not matched to a gene. The CDR3 sequence is CASSSRAPTGTNSPLHF. Here the CDR3 DNA reads TGTGCCAGCAGCTCCAGAGCACCGACAGGGACAAATTCACCCCTCCACTTT.

The chain carries TRBV6-2 or TRBV6-3 and TRBJ1-5, with D perhaps matching TRBD1 (5 bases). Germline V gives CDR1 MNHEY, CDR2 SVGEGT. Trimming took 5 bases from V and 6 from J, leaving 14 bases between them. The CDR3 length is 14 residues. CDR3 residues: CASSPTAGGQPQHF. CDR3 DNA sequence: TGTGCCAGCAGTCCGACAGCGGGCGGTCAGCCCCAGCATTTT.

The J gene is TRBJ1-6, the V gene TRBV28, with 9 bases aligning to TRBD1. After removal of 5 bases from V and 9 bases from J, the junction contained 11 bases not matched to a gene. Per germline, CDR1 MDHEN and CDR2 SYDVKM. The CDR3 loop spans 16 amino acids. The CDR3 reads CASSPPGQGFSSPLHF. In nucleotides, the CDR3 is TGTGCCAGCAGTCCCCCGGGACAGGGCTTTAGTTCACCCCTCCACTTT. Based on the CDR3 plus reference TRBV28 and TRBJ1-6, the full variable domain is DVKVTQSSRYLVKRTGEKVFLECVQDMDHENMFWYRQDPGLGLRLIYFSYDVKMKEKGDIPEGYSVSREKKERFSLILESASTNQTSMYLCASSPPGQGFSSPLHFGNGTRLTVT.

This clone was seen just once. This rearrangement joins TRBV7-9 to TRBJ2-7; 12 nucleotides align to TRBD1. V was clipped by 5 bases and J by 5 bases; unmatched bases: 4. The germline gives CDR1 SEHNR, CDR2 FQNEAQ (reference sequence). This CDR3 region has 14 residues. This CDR3 reads CASSTWDRGHEQYF. CDR3 DNA sequence: TGTGCCAGCAGCACTTGGGACAGGGGGCACGAGCAGTACTTC.

The V gene is TRBV30, the J gene TRBJ1-1; 7 nucleotides align to TRBD1. Looked up from germline, CDR1 is GTSNPN and CDR2 is SVGIG (reference sequence). The CDR3 sequence is 15 residues long. V lost 0 bases to trimming and J lost 9 bases; unmatched junction nucleotides: 13. The CDR3 DNA reads TGTGCCTGGAGTGTCCCCCGGGCCCGACAGGGAAAAGCTTTCTTT. As protein: CAWSVPRARQGKAFF.

The chain carries TRBV5-6 and TRBJ1-5; 8 positions match TRBD1. Looked up from germline, CDR1 is SGHDT and CDR2 is YYEEEE. The CDR3 loop spans 14 amino acids. The junction had 3 bases not matched to a gene; V was cut back by 3 bases and J by 4 bases. The CDR3 DNA is TGTGCCAGCAGCTCCCGGACAGGGAATCAGCCCCAGCATTTT. The encoded protein is CASSSRTGNQPQHF.

This clone was observed a few times. V usage is TRBV2 and J usage is TRBJ1-4, with D possibly matching TRBD1 (5 bases). V was trimmed by 6 bases and J by 8 bases, leaving 13 bases between them. The CDR3 has 13 residues. Germline V lookup: CDR1 SNHLY, CDR2 FYNNEI. CDR3 residues: CASRSGGREKLFF. The CDR3 coding sequence is TGTGCCAGCAGGTCCGGGGGAAGAGAAAAACTGTTTTTT.

This chain joins TRBV30 and TRBJ1-6; D is ambiguous. V was cut by 0 bases and J by 7 bases, with 7 bases left in between. The CDR3 is 13 residues long. The germline V gene encodes CDR1 GTSNPN and CDR2 SVGIG (reference sequence). In DNA, the CDR3 is TGTGCCTGGAGTGTACTTCTGAATTCACCCCTCCACTTT. Amino acids: CAWSVLLNSPLHF.

The chain combines TRBV19 with TRBJ1-2, with D unclear. Trimming took 3 bases from V and 0 from J, leaving 11 bases between them. Germline CDR1 is LNHDA and CDR2 is SQIVND (reference sequence). This CDR3 is 15 amino acids long. The CDR3 here is CASSITRFTNYGYTF. The CDR3 nucleotides read TGTGCCAGTAGTATCACGAGGTTTACTAACTATGGCTACACCTTC.

V usage is TRBV30 and J usage is TRBJ1-4; D unresolved. This CDR3 spans 16 amino acids. From germline, CDR1 is GTSNPN and CDR2 SVGIG (reference sequence). V shed 4 bases and J shed 2 bases, with 17 bases lying between them. CDR3 nucleotides: TGTGCCTGGACCTTGTACCGGGGAGGTACTAATGAAAAACTGTTTTTT. It is translated as CAWTLYRGGTNEKLFF.

The rearrangement links TRBV6-5 to TRBJ2-1; a possible D gene is TRBD1 (6 bases). The germline V gene encodes CDR1 MNHEY and CDR2 SVGAGI. The CDR3 extends over 15 amino acids. The V end was cut by 5 bases, the J end by 5 bases, with 16 bases between. CDR3 residues: CASSPLTGQHNEQFF. The CDR3, as DNA: TGTGCCAGCAGTCCCCTGACAGGACAACACAATGAGCAGTTCTTC.

The chain has TRBV19 and TRBJ1-2; TRBD1 aligns across 8 bases. The CDR3 runs to 14 residues. J was trimmed by 8 bases and V by 2 bases; bases with no gene match: 7. Germline V CDR1 and CDR2: LNHDA, SQIVND (reference sequence). The CDR3 nucleotides are TGTGCCAGTAGTATACCTTCAGGGGGCCACGGCTACACCTTC. This sequence encodes CASSIPSGGHGYTF.

The chain is built from TRBV29-1 and TRBJ1-1; 7 bases align to TRBD1. CDR1 and CDR2 (germline): SQVTM, ANQGSEA. With 6 bases clipped from V and 1 base from J, the junction kept 8 bases outside the gene matches. This CDR3 comprises 14 residues. The CDR3 reads CSVHRGAGNTEAFF. CDR3 nucleotides: TGCAGCGTACACAGGGGCGCAGGGAACACTGAAGCTTTCTTT.

The chain is built from TRBV7-3 and TRBJ1-2; 8 bases match TRBD1. Trimming at V came to 2 bases and at J to 7 bases, leaving 9 bases not matched to a gene. CDR1 SGHTA and CDR2 FQGTGA come from the germline V gene. This CDR3 spans 15 amino acids. In nucleotides, the CDR3 is TGTGCCAGCAGCTTAGGGCGACAGGGGATTTCTGGCTACACCTTC. Protein sequence: CASSLGRQGISGYTF.

The table lists this clone with a few counts. The chain is built from TRBV3-1 (or the pseudogene TRBV3-2) and TRBJ2-1; 7 bases fit TRBD2. The CDR3 loop spans 15 amino acids. The germline V gene has CDR1 LGHDT and CDR2 YNNKEL (reference sequence). The junction had 10 bases not matched to a gene; V was cut back by 3 bases and J by 8 bases. The CDR3 DNA follows: TGTGCCAGCAGCCACGGCGGGGGAGACGGGGATGAGCAGTTCTTC. Translation gives CASSHGGGDGDEQFF.

The chain employs TRBV30 and TRBJ1-2, with 8 bases identical to TRBD1. The CDR3 runs to 14 residues. Germline V gives CDR1 GTSNPN, CDR2 SVGIG (reference sequence). Germline trimming cut 2 bases from V and 3 bases from J; bases unmatched to any gene: 5. Here the CDR3 DNA reads TGTGCCTGGAGTTACGGGACAGGACACTATGGCTACACCTTC. This codes for CAWSYGTGHYGYTF.

The chain carries TRBV4-1 and TRBJ2-5; D possibly corresponds to TRBD2 (5 bases). The CDR3 length is 16 residues. Per germline, CDR1 MGHRA and CDR2 YSYEKL. Deletions cut 0 bases from V and 0 bases from J, with 11 bases between. CDR3 amino acids: CASSQEYGEDQETQYF. The CDR3 region has the DNA TGCGCCAGCAGCCAAGAATACGGGGAAGACCAAGAGACCCAGTACTTC.

This chain uses TRBV6-5 with TRBJ2-7; 11 bases are shared with TRBD1. V shed 5 bases and J 3 bases; nucleotides not matched to a gene: 3. Germline assignment: CDR1 MNHEY and CDR2 SVGAGI. This CDR3 comprises 14 residues. The CDR3 bases are TGTGCCAGCAGTCAGGACAGGGGGCTCTACGAGCAGTACTTC. It yields the protein CASSQDRGLYEQYF.

The chain combines TRBV12-3 or TRBV12-4 with TRBJ1-5; no clear D. V lost 6 bases to trimming and J lost 7 bases, with 13 bases between them. CDR3 length equals 13 residues. The CDR3 loop reads CASSSNDQQPQHF. CDR3 DNA sequence: TGTGCCAGCAGCTCCAATGATCAGCAGCCCCAGCATTTT.

J is TRBJ1-5 and V is TRBV28; D gene unclear. Trimming removed 6 bases at V and 3 bases at J, with 9 bases between. There are 13 residues in the CDR3. CDR1 and CDR2 from the germline V gene are MDHEN and SYDVKM. In DNA, the CDR3 is TGTGCCAGCAGACGCAACTTCAATCAGCCCCAGCATTTT. Amino acids: CASRRNFNQPQHF.

In this sample, this clone is medium-sized (0.01 to 0.1%). The V gene is TRBV19, the J gene TRBJ2-1; D perhaps matches TRBD1 (6 bases). CDR3 size: 15 residues. The germline gives CDR1 LNHDA, CDR2 SQIVND (reference sequence). V lost 4 bases to trimming and J lost 3 bases, with 13 bases between them. The CDR3 nucleotides read TGTGCCAGTAGTAATACAGGGCAAGGCTACAATGAGCAGTTCTTC. Protein sequence: CASSNTGQGYNEQFF.

V and J are TRBV11-2 and TRBJ1-2; D remains unclear. Germline V gene lookup returns CDR1 SGHAT and CDR2 FQNNGV. CDR3 length equals 15 residues. Trimming took 1 base from V and 2 from J, leaving 11 bases between them. The CDR3 spells CASSLVGGWNYGYTF. The DNA for the CDR3 is TGTGCCAGCAGCTTAGTGGGAGGGTGGAACTATGGCTACACCTTC. Drawing the rest from reference TRBV11-2 and TRBJ1-2, the complete variable domain is EAGVAQSPRYKIIEKRQSVAFWCNPISGHATLYWYQQILGQGPKLLIQFQNNGVVDDSQLPKDRFSAERLKGVDSTLKIQPAKLEDSAVYLCASSLVGGWNYGYTFGSGTRLTVV.

This sequence joins TRBV24-1 and TRBJ2-1; D gene unclear. Trimming cost V 5 bases and J 1 base, with 5 bases left between them. CDR1 KGHDR and CDR2 SFDVKD come from the germline V gene. This CDR3 contains 13 residues. CDR3: CATSGASYNEQFF. As DNA, the CDR3 is TGTGCCACCAGTGGGGCGTCCTACAATGAGCAGTTCTTC.

V usage is TRBV6-5 and J usage is TRBJ2-3, with D possibly TRBD2 on 6 matching bases. Per germline, CDR1 MNHEY and CDR2 SVGAGI. With 2 bases removed from V and 0 bases from J, the gap between germline ends came to 6 bases. The CDR3 length is 14 residues. The CDR3 nucleotides read TGTGCCAGCAGTTACGCGGGGAGCACAGATACGCAGTATTTT. Its translation: CASSYAGSTDTQYF.

The chain has TRBV5-1 and TRBJ1-6; D unclear. This CDR3 region has 19 residues. V lost 2 bases, J lost 0 bases, and 18 bases lay in between. The germline V gene encodes CDR1 SGHRS and CDR2 YFSETQ. The CDR3 protein is CASSFRSIDSSSYNSPLHF. The CDR3, as DNA: TGCGCCAGCAGCTTCCGTAGTATCGACTCTAGCTCCTATAATTCACCCCTCCACTTT.

The CDR3 protein is CASSLGSGVSSNQPQHF. DNA for the CDR3: TGCGCCAGCAGCTTAGGATCAGGGGTTTCTAGCAATCAGCCCCAGCATTTT. This chain joins TRBV5-1 and TRBJ1-5, with a possible D match to TRBD1 (6 bases). The CDR3 sequence is 17 residues long. Germline V gives CDR1 SGHRS, CDR2 YFSETQ. Trimming shortened V by 2 bases and J by 0 bases, and 15 bases separated the two germline ends. The whole variable domain, remainder taken from reference TRBV5-1 and TRBJ1-5, is KAGVTQTPRYLIKTRGQQVTLSCSPISGHRSVSWYQQTPGQGLQFLFEYFSETQRNKGNFPGRFSGRQFSNSRSEMNVSTLELGDSALYLCASSLGSGVSSNQPQHFGDGTRLSIL.